This T cell receptor (beta chain) was profiled in a study of T cells after somatic rescue of genetic block. Libraries were prepared by immunoSEQ multiplex PCR; TCRdb keeps only in-frame clonotypes and omits some of them. The table lists roughly 70,000 clones, about 90% of them singletons. Unmatched junction bases numbered 9, after V lost 7 bases and J lost 7 bases. CDR3 length: 14 amino acids. Per germline, CDR1 PRHDT and CDR2 FYEKMQ (reference sequence). The chain combines TRBV13 with TRBJ2-5, with 10 bases that match TRBD2. This TCR was sampled from a man aged 40-55 years. Material: peripheral blood mononuclear cells (PBMCs). The CDR3 nucleotides read TGTGCCAGCACATTAGCGGGGGGCTCCGGGACCCAGTACTTC. This gives the protein CASTLAGGSGTQYF.